The source of this TCR beta chain is a study of identical twins. TCRdb re-called the 5' RACE reads with MiXCR, one entry per CDR3 protein. The sample yields fewer than 650,000 distinct CDR3 sequences, roughly 6.6% seen once. CDR3 size: 14 residues. The germline gives CDR1 SQVTM, CDR2 ANQGSEA. J was trimmed by 4 bases and V by 2 bases; bases with no gene match: 6. The donor group consisted entirely of healthy Caucasians. This clonotype came up many times. These data were likewise used in another study, on yellow fever vaccine responses in identical twins.

Material for sequencing was PBMCs. V usage is TRBV29-1 and J usage is TRBJ2-7; 9 bases are a match to TRBD1. This sequence was found in a woman aged 18-35 years in good health. The CDR3 sequence is CSVEYEQGAYEQYF. The CDR3 coding sequence is TGCAGCGTTGAATATGAACAGGGGGCTTACGAGCAGTACTTC.